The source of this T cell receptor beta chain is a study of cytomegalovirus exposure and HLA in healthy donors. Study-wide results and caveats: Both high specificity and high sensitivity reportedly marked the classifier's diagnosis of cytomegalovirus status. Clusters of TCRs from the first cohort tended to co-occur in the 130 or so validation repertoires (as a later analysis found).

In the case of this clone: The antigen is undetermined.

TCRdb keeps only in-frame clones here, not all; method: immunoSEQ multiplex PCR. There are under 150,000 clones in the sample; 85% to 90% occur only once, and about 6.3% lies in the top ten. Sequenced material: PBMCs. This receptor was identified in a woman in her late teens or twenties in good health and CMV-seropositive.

DNA for the CDR3: TGTGCCAGCAGTTCCGGAGATACGCAGTATTTT. This sequence encodes CASSSGDTQYF. The rearrangement links TRBV6-6 to TRBJ2-3; D is unresolved. V was shortened by 4 bases and J by 5 bases, with 4 bases between the two germline ends. This CDR3 contains 11 residues. Looked up from germline, CDR1 is MNHNY and CDR2 is SVGAGI (reference sequence).